One and the same sample provided the 10 T cell receptor beta chains below, sequenced in a study of OX40 agonist ivuxolimab in advanced cancers. Sequenced by immunoSEQ multiplex PCR; TCRdb stores in-frame clones only, minus some. Here the sample spans some 57,000 clones, more than 65% being singletons. Sequenced here: CD4+ or CD8+ T cells sorted from blood, sampled in a trial of the OX40 agonist ivuxolimab. Every receptor here comes from an adult with an advanced solid tumor such as melanoma, head and neck, liver or kidney cancer.

The gene calls are TRBV30 and TRBJ1-5; TRBD1 aligns across 7 bases. Germline CDR1 GTSNPN, CDR2 SVGIG (reference sequence). V dropped 5 bases and J dropped 7; count of bases not matched to a gene: 32. The CDR3 spans 21 residues. CDR3 in amino acids: CAWATASVVSGGQSVRQPQHF. The CDR3 nucleotides read TGTGCCTGGGCGACCGCCAGCGTAGTTTCAGGGGGTCAGTCCGTAAGACAGCCCCAGCATTTT.

This rearrangement joins TRBV6-1 to TRBJ1-2, with 7 bases matching TRBD1. This CDR3 has 16 amino acids. Germline V gene data show CDR1 as MNHNS and CDR2 as SASEGT. With 0 bases clipped from V and 7 bases from J, the junction kept 11 bases outside the gene matches. The CDR3 coding sequence is TGTGCCAGCAGTGAAGCTCAGGGGGGGCGGATAGGTGGCTACACCTTC. Translated: CASSEAQGGRIGGYTF.

This chain joins TRBV5-1 and TRBJ2-2; either TRBD1 or TRBD2 may supply D (5 bases each). Germline CDR1 SGHRS, CDR2 YFSETQ. V was trimmed by 5 bases and J by 6 bases, leaving 14 bases between them. This CDR3 contains 14 residues. CDR3 residues: CASSWGRRAGELFF. The CDR3 DNA reads TGCGCCAGCAGTTGGGGGAGAAGGGCCGGGGAGCTGTTTTTT.

V and J are TRBV6-5 and TRBJ1-2, with 7 nucleotides matching TRBD1. The germline V gene encodes CDR1 MNHEY and CDR2 SVGAGI. The CDR3 has 15 amino acids. V was pared by 2 bases and J by 2 bases, with 5 bases of the junction left unmatched. CDR3 sequence (DNA): TGTGCCAGCAGTTACGTAGTAGGGGGCAACTATGGCTACACCTTC. This encodes CASSYVVGGNYGYTF.

This chain joins TRBV28 and TRBJ1-2; 11 bases line up with TRBD1. Germline CDR1 MDHEN, CDR2 SYDVKM. This CDR3 comprises 16 residues. V dropped 3 bases and J dropped 5; count of bases not matched to a gene: 8. In DNA form, the CDR3 reads TGTGCCAGCAGTTTGCCCTGGACAGGGGGCAATTATGGCTACACCTTC. This encodes CASSLPWTGGNYGYTF.

The genes are TRBV30 and TRBJ1-4; TRBD1 is a possible D gene (5 bases). Germline values: CDR1 GTSNPN, CDR2 SVGIG (reference sequence). This CDR3 region has 14 residues. Between the trimmed V and J ends, which lost 5 bases and 7 bases, there was a span of 17 bases. CDR3 region: CAWGGPTSPEKLFF. CDR3 sequence (DNA): TGTGCCTGGGGGGGACCAACTTCTCCTGAAAAACTGTTTTTT.

The CDR3 loop is CASSEWVGGVTEAFF. The CDR3 coding sequence is TGTGCCAGCAGTGAATGGGTGGGGGGAGTCACTGAAGCTTTCTTT. J is TRBJ1-1 and V is TRBV6-1; D is possibly TRBD1 (5 bases). The germline V and J ends were trimmed by 2 bases and 4 bases, with 14 bases remaining between them. The CDR3 runs 15 residues. Germline assignment: CDR1 MNHNS and CDR2 SASEGT.

The chain has TRBV28 and TRBJ2-5; the match to TRBD2 covers 9 bases. Gene TRBJ2-7 matches the end of the DNA better, so the J call may be wrong. This CDR3 comprises 15 residues. Germline V CDR1 and CDR2: MDHEN, SYDVKM. The CDR3 DNA reads TGTGCCAGCAGTTCCTACTTAGCGGGAGCCGACGAGCAGTACTTC. Amino acids: CASSSYLAGADEQYF.

The genes are TRBV4-2 and TRBJ2-3; 7 bases line up with TRBD2. The CDR3 has 16 amino acids. Germline V gene sequence: CDR1 LGHNA, CDR2 YNFKEQ. V gave up 5 bases and J gave up 5 bases; unmatched junction bases: 13. In DNA, the CDR3 is TGTGCCAGCAGCGTCCCTTTGGCGGGAGAAGGAGATACGCAGTATTTT. As protein: CASSVPLAGEGDTQYF.

As to this clone: At the DNA level, this CDR3 is encoded by other sequences in the same sample as well. The chain joins TRBV7-2 to TRBJ2-7; no definite D call. The CDR3 covers 13 residues. Germline CDR1 and CDR2: SGHTA and FQGNSA. V shed 0 bases and J shed 2 bases, with 5 bases lying between them. The CDR3 reads CASSLARTYEQYF. CDR3 DNA: TGTGCCAGCAGCTTAGCCCGCACCTACGAGCAGTACTTC.